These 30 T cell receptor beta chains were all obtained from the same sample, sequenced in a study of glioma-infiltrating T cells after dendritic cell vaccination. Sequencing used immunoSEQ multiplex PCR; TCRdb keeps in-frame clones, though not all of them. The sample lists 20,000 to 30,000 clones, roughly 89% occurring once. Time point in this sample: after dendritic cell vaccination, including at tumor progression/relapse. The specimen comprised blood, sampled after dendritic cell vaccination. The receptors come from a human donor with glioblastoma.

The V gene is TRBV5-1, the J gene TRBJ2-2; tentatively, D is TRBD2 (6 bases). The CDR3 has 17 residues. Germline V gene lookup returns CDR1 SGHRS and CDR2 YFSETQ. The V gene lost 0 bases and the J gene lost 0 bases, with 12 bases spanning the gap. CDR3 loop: CASSLGGVNANTGELFF. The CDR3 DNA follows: TGCGCCAGCAGCTTGGGCGGGGTGAACGCGAACACCGGGGAGCTGTTTTTT.

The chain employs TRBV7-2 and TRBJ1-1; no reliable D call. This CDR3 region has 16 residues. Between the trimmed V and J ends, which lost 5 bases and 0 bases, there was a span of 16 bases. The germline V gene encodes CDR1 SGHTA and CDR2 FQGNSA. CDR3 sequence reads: CASSPPGVAMNTEAFF. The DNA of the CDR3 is TGTGCCAGCAGCCCGCCAGGCGTAGCGATGAACACTGAAGCTTTCTTT.

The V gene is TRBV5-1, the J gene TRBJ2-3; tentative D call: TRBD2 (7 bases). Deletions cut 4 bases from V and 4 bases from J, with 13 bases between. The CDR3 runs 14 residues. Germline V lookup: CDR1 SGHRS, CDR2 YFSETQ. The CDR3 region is CASSPGGPADTQYF. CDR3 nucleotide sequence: TGCGCCAGCAGCCCCGGGGGGCCGGCAGATACGCAGTATTTT.

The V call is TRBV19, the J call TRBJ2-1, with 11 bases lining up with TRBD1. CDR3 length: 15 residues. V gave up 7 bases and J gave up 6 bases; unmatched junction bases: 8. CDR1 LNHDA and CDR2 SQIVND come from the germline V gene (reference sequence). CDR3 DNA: TGTGCCAGTACTACGGGGGGGACAGGGGGCAATGAGCAGTTCTTC. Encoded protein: CASTTGGTGGNEQFF. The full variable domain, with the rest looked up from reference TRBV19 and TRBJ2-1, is DGGITQSPKYLFRKEGQNVTLSCEQNLNHDAMYWYRQDPGQGLRLIYYSQIVNDFQKGDIAEGYSVSREKKESFPLTVTSAQKNPTAFYLCASTTGGTGGNEQFFGPGTRLTVL.

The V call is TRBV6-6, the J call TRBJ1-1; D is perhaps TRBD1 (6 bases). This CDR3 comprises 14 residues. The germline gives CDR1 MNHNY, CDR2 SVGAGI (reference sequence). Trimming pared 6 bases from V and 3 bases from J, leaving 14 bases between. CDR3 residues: CASSQTGRDTEAFF. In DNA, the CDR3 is TGTGCCAGCAGCCAAACAGGGAGGGACACTGAAGCTTTCTTT.

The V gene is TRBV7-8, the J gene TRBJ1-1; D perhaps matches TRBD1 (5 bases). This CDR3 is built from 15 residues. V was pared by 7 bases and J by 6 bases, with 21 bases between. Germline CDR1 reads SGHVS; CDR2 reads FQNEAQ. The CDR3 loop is CASIPKNLGAAEAFF. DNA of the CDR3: TGTGCCAGCATCCCCAAAAACTTAGGGGCGGCTGAAGCTTTCTTT.

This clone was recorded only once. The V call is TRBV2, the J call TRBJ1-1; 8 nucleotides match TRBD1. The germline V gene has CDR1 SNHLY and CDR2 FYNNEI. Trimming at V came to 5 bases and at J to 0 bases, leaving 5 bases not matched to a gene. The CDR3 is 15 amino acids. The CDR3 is CASSTGGTMNTEAFF. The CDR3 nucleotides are TGTGCCAGCAGTACAGGGGGTACAATGAACACTGAAGCTTTCTTT.

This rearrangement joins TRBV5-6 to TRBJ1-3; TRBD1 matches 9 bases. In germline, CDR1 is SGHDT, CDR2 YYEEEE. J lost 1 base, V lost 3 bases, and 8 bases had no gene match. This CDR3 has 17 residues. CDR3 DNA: TGTGCCAGCAGCTCTTATCCACAGGGGGCATCTGGAAACACCATATATTTT. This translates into CASSSYPQGASGNTIYF.

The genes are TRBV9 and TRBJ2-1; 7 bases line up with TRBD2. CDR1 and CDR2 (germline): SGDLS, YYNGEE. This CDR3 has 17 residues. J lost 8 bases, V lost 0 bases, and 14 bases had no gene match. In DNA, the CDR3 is TGTGCCAGCAGCGTAGGGACTAGATTGGGGGTTCGGGATGAGCAGTTCTTC. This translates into CASSVGTRLGVRDEQFF. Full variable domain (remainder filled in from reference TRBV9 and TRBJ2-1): DSGVTQTPKHLITATGQRVTLRCSPRSGDLSVYWYQQSLDQGLQFLIQYYNGEERAKGNILERFSAQQFPDLHSELNLSSLELGDSALYFCASSVGTRLGVRDEQFFGPGTRLTVL.

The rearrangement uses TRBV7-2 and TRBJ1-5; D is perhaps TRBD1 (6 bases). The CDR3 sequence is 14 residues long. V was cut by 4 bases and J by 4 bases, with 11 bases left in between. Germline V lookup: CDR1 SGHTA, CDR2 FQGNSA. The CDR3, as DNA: TGTGCCAGCAGCTCATGGGGGCATAATCAGCCCCAGCATTTT. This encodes CASSSWGHNQPQHF.

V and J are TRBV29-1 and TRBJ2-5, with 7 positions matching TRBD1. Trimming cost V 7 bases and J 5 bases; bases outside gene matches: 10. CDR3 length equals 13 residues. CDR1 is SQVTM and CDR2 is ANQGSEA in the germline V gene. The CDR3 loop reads CSGLQGLMETQYF. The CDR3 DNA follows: TGCAGCGGATTACAGGGGTTGATGGAGACCCAGTACTTC.

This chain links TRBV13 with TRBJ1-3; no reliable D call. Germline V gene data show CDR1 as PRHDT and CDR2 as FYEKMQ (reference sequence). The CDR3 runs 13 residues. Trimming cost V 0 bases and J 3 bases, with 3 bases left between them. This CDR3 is CASSLGVGNTIYF. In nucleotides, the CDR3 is TGTGCCAGCAGCTTAGGCGTTGGAAACACCATATATTTT.

The CDR3 region is CASSLPAGDHNEQFF. The CDR3 bases are TGCGCCAGCAGCTTACCAGCGGGGGACCACAATGAGCAGTTCTTC. The chain carries TRBV5-1 and TRBJ2-1; 8 nucleotides line up with TRBD2. Germline assignment: CDR1 SGHRS and CDR2 YFSETQ. The J segment lost 5 bases and the V segment lost 2 bases, leaving 6 bases of the junction unmatched. CDR3 length: 15 amino acids.

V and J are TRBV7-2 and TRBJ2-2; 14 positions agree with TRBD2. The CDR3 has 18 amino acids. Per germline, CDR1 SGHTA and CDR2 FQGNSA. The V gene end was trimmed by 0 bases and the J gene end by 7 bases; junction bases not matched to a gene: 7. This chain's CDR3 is CASSLAGLAGVLGGELFF. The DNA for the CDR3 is TGTGCCAGCAGCTTAGCGGGACTAGCGGGGGTTTTGGGCGGGGAGCTGTTTTTT.

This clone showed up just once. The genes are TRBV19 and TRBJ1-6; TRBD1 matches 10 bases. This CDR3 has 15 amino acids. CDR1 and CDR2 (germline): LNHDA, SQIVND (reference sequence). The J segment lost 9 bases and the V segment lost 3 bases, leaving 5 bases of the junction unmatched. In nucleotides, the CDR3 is TGTGCCAGTAGTATGGACAGGGGGAACGGTTCACCCCTCCACTTT. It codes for CASSMDRGNGSPLHF. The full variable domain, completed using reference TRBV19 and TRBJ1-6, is DGGITQSPKYLFRKEGQNVTLSCEQNLNHDAMYWYRQDPGQGLRLIYYSQIVNDFQKGDIAEGYSVSREKKESFPLTVTSAQKNPTAFYLCASSMDRGNGSPLHFGNGTRLTVT.

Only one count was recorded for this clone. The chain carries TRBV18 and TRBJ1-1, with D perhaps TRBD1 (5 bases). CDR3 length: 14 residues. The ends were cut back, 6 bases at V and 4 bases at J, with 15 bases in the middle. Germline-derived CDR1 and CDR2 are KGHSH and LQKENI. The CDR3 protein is CASSHGQGVTEAFF. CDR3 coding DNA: TGTGCCAGCTCCCACGGGCAGGGCGTCACTGAAGCTTTCTTT. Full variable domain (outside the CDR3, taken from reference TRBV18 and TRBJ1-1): NAGVMQNPRHLVRRRGQEARLRCSPMKGHSHVYWYRQLPEEGLKFMVYLQKENIIDESGMPKERFSAEFPKEGPSILRIQQVVRGDSAAYFCASSHGQGVTEAFFGQGTRLTVV.

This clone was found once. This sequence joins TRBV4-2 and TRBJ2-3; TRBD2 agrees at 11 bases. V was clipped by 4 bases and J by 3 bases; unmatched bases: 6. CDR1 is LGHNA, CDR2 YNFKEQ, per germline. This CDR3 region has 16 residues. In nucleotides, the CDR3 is TGTGCCAGCAGCCTCAACCTAGCGGGGGGTACAGATACGCAGTATTTT. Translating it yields CASSLNLAGGTDTQYF.

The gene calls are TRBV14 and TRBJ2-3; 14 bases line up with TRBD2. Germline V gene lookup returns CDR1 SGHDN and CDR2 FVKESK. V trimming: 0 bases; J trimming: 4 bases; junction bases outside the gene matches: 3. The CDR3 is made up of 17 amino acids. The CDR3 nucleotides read TGTGCCAGCAGCCAAGATGAGGGACTAGCGGGGGCAGATACGCAGTATTTT. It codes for CASSQDEGLAGADTQYF.

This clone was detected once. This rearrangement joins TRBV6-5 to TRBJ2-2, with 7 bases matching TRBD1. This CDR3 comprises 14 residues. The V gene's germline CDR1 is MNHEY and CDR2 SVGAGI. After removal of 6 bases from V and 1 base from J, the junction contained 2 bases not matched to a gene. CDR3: CASRRTGNTGELFF. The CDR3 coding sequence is TGTGCCAGCAGACGGACAGGGAACACCGGGGAGCTGTTTTTT.

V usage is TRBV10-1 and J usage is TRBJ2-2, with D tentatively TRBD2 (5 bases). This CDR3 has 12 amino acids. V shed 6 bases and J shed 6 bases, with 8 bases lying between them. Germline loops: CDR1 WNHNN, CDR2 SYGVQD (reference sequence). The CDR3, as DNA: TGCGCCAGCAGCACGAGGGCCGGGGAGCTGTTTTTT. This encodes CASSTRAGELFF.

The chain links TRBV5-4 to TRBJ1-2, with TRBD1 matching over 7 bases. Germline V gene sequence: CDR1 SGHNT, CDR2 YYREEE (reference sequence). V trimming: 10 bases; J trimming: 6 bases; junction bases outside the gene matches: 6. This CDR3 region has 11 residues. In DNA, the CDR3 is TGTGCCTCGCGGACAGGTGATGGCTACACCTTC. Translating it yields CASRTGDGYTF.

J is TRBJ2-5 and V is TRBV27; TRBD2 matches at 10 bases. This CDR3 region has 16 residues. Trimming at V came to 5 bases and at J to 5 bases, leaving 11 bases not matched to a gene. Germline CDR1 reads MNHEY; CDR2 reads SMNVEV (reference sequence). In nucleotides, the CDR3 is TGTGCCAGCAGTCCTCGGGAGCGGGGGGGCGGGGAGACCCAGTACTTC. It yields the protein CASSPRERGGGETQYF.

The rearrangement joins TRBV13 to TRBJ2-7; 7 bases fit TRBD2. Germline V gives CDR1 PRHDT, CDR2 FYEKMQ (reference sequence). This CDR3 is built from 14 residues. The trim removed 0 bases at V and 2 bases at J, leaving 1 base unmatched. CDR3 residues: CASSLGRGAYEQYF. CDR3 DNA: TGTGCCAGCAGCTTAGGACGGGGGGCCTACGAGCAGTACTTC.

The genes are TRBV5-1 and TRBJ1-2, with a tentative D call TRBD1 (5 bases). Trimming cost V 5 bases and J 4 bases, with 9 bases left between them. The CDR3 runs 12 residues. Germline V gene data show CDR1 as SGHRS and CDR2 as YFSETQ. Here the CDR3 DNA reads TGCGCCAGCAGATCCGGGGGCTATGGCTACACCTTC. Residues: CASRSGGYGYTF.

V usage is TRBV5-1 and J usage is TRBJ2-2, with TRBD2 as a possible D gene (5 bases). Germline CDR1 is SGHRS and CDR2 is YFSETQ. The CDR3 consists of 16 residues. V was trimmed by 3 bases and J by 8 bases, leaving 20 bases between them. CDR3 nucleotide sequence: TGCGCCAGCAGCTCAGACCCGGCCCTCCGAGGGGGGGAGCTGTTTTTT. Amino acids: CASSSDPALRGGELFF.

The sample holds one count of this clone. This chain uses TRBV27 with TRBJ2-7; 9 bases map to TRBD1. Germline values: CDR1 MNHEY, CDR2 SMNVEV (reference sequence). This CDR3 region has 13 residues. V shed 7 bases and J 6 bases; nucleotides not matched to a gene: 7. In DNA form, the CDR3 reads TGTGCCAGCACCTCAAAGACAGGGGGCGAGCAGTACTTC. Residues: CASTSKTGGEQYF.

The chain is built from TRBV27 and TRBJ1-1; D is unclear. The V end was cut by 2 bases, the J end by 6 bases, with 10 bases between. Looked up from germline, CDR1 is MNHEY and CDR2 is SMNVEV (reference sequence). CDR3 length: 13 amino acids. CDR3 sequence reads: CASSLTAYAEAFF. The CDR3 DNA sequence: TGTGCCAGCAGTTTAACTGCTTACGCTGAAGCTTTCTTT.

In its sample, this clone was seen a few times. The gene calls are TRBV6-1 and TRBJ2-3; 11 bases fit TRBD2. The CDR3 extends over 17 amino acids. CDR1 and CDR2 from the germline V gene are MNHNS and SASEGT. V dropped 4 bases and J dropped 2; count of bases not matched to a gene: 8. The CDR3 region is CASSGVSGGEFTDTQYF. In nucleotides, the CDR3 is TGTGCCAGCAGTGGTGTTAGCGGGGGGGAATTCACAGATACGCAGTATTTT.

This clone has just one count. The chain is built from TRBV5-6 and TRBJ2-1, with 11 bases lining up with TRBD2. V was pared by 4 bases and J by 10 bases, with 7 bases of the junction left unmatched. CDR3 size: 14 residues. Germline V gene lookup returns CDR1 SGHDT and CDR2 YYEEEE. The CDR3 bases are TGTGCCAGCAGCCCGTCTAGCGGGGGGAGGGAGCAGTTCTTC. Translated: CASSPSSGGREQFF.

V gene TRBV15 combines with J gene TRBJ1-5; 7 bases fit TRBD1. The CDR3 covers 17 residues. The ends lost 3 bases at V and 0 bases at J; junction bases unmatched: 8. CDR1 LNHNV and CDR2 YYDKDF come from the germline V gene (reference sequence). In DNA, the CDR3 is TGTGCCACCAGCAGTGGCGGGACAGTCAATAGCAATCAGCCCCAGCATTTT. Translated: CATSSGGTVNSNQPQHF.